The rows below give T cell receptor beta chains drawn from one sample of a study of blood T cell repertoires in COVID-19. The assay was immunoSEQ multiplex PCR, and TCRdb's table has in-frame clones only and misses some. The sample consists of about 190,000 clones, over 75% of them appearing once. The sequenced sample was peripheral blood. The receptors stem from a woman older than 75 with active or convalescent COVID-19. Both conserved end residues are part of each CDR3. Each record gives: V gene, clone size, CDR3 length, D gene, J gene, CDR3 DNA, CDR3 protein. A D gene is named only where the DNA matches it firmly. Expanded clones get a size class; other rows say once, few or many, or leave the size out.

>TRBV19|-|19|TRBD1|TRBJ1-2
TGTGCCAGTGGGAGGGGATGGAAAAACAGACAGGGGTTGAACTATGGCTACACCTTC
CASGRGWKNRQGLNYGYTF
>TRBV29-1|few|12|-|TRBJ2-1
TGCAGCGCCCAGAGGAGCTACAATGAGCAGTTCTTC
CSAQRSYNEQFF
>TRBV5-4|-|12|-|TRBJ2-1
TGTGCCAGCAGCTTGGAGGCAGGAGAGCAGTTCTTC
CASSLEAGEQFF
>TRBV28|few|14|TRBD1|TRBJ1-1
TGTGCCAGCAGTCCCGGACAGGGGAACACTGAAGCTTTCTTT
CASSPGQGNTEAFF
>TRBV28|-|14|-|TRBJ1-1
TGTGCCAGCACCCTCGGACACGGGAACACTGAAGCTTTCTTT
CASTLGHGNTEAFF
>TRBV20-1|-|11|-|TRBJ2-3
TGCAGTGCCCTAATCACAGATACGCAGTATTTT
CSALITDTQYF
>TRBV29-1|-|14|TRBD1|TRBJ1-2
TGCAGCGTCGGCGGGACAGGATCGGCCTATGGCTACACCTTC
CSVGGTGSAYGYTF
>TRBV23-1|-|16|-|TRBJ1-1
TGCGCCAGCAGTCAATGGGACACTAGTTTGAACACTGAAGCTTTCTTT
CASSQWDTSLNTEAFF
>TRBV3-1/TRBV3-2|many|17|TRBD2|TRBJ2-7
TGTGCCAGCAGCCAAGGGTTCAGCGGGGGGTTACTCTACGAGCAGTACTTC
CASSQGFSGGLLYEQYF
>TRBV5-1|-|15|-|TRBJ1-1
TGCGCCAGCAGCCTGGGGACAACAACGCGTACTGAAGCTTTCTTT
CASSLGTTTRTEAFF
>TRBV5-1|-|14|TRBD1|TRBJ1-1
TGCGCCACCCGGGGGACAGTCATGAACACTGAAGCTTTCTTT
CATRGTVMNTEAFF
>TRBV7-6|-|13|-|TRBJ1-6
TGTGCCAGCAGCTTAGACGGGGATTCACCCCTCCACTTT
CASSLDGDSPLHF
>TRBV3-1/TRBV3-2|-|12|-|TRBJ2-7
TGTGCCAGCAGGGACACCTCCTACGAGCAGTACTTC
CASRDTSYEQYF
>TRBV5-1|-|17|TRBD1|TRBJ2-7
TGCGCCAGCAGCTTTGGACAGGGGACCACTGCGTACTACGAGCAGTACTTC
CASSFGQGTTAYYEQYF
>TRBV2|-|13|-|TRBJ1-5
TGTGCCAGCAAGGGTCAGGGGTATCAGCCCCAGCATTTT
CASKGQGYQPQHF
>TRBV7-9|-|14|-|TRBJ2-5
TGTGCCAGCAGCAAATACGGACAGCAAGAGACCCAGTACTTC
CASSKYGQQETQYF
>TRBV11-2|-|14|-|TRBJ1-2
TGTGCCAGCAGCAAGGAGAGGGTCGGGGGTGGCTACACCTTC
CASSKERVGGGYTF
>TRBV13|-|18|-|TRBJ1-3
TGTGCCAGCAGCTTAGTCAGTGGCAGGGTCTACTCTGGAAACACCATATATTTT
CASSLVSGRVYSGNTIYF
>TRBV5-4|-|15|-|TRBJ1-6
TGTGCCAGCAGCTTTGGGCAGGACTATAGTTCACCCCTCCACTTT
CASSFGQDYSSPLHF
>TRBV5-1|-|17|TRBD2|TRBJ2-5
TGCGCCAGCAGCCTCCACGCGACTAGCGGGGGAGGAGAGACCCAGTACTTC
CASSLHATSGGGETQYF
>TRBV20-1|-|15|TRBD2|TRBJ2-3
TGCAGTGCTAGTTGGGTAGCGGGGGGCTGGGATACGCAGTATTTT
CSASWVAGGWDTQYF
>TRBV2|-|13|TRBD1|TRBJ1-1
TGTGCCAGCAGCTTAGACAGGGACACTGAAGCTTTCTTT
CASSLDRDTEAFF
>TRBV19|-|16|TRBD1|TRBJ2-7
TGTGCCAGTAGTATCCTTCGAGGCAGGGGGAACGACGAGCAGTACTTC
CASSILRGRGNDEQYF
>TRBV7-3|-|14|TRBD2|TRBJ2-1
TGTGCCAGCAGAGGGGGACTAGCTTCCGATGAGCAGTTCTTC
CASRGGLASDEQFF